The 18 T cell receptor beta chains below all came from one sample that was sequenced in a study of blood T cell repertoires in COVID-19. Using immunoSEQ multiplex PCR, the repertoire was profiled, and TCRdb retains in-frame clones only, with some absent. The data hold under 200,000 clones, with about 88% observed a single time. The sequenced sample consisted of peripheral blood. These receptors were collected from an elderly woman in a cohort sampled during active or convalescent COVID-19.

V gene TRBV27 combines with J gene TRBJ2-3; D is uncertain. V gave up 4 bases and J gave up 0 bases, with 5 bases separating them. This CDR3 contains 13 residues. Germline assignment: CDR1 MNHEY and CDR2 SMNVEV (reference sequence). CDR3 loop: CASSSTSTDTQYF. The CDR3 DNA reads TGTGCCAGCAGTTCAACTAGCACAGATACGCAGTATTTT.

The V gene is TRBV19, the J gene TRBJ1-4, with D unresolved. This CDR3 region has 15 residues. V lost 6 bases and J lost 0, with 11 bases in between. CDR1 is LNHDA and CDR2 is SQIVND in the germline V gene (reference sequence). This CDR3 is CASRTTIATNEKLFF. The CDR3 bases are TGTGCCAGTAGAACCACAATTGCAACTAATGAAAAACTGTTTTTT.

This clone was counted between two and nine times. The CDR3 is CASSPARGNTEAFF. The CDR3 DNA reads as TGTGCCAGCTCACCAGCCCGGGGGAACACTGAAGCTTTCTTT. V and J are TRBV18 and TRBJ1-1; no clear D gene. Trimming took off 2 bases at V and 1 base at J, with 8 bases between the two ends. Per germline, CDR1 KGHSH and CDR2 LQKENI. The CDR3 length is 14 residues. Full variable domain (outside the CDR3, taken from reference TRBV18 and TRBJ1-1): NAGVMQNPRHLVRRRGQEARLRCSPMKGHSHVYWYRQLPEEGLKFMVYLQKENIIDESGMPKERFSAEFPKEGPSILRIQQVVRGDSAAYFCASSPARGNTEAFFGQGTRLTVV.

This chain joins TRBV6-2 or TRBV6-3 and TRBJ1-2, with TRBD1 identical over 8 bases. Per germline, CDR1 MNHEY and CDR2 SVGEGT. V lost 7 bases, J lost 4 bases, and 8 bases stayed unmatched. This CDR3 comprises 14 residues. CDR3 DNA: TGTGCCAGCAACCCAGGGGGCCGCGCCTATGGCTACACCTTC. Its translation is CASNPGGRAYGYTF.

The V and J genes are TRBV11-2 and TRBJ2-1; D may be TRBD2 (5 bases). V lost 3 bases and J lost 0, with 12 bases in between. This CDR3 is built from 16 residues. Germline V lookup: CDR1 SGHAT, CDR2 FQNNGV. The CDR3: CASSLTSGSSYNEQFF. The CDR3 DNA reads TGTGCCAGCAGCTTGACCAGCGGTAGCTCCTACAATGAGCAGTTCTTC.

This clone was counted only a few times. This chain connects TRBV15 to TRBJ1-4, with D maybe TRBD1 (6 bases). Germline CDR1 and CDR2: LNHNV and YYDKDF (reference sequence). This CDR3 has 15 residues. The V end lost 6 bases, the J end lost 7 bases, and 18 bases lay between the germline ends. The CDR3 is CATRGWGRGFEKLFF. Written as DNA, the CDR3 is TGTGCCACCAGAGGGTGGGGCAGGGGCTTTGAAAAACTGTTTTTT.

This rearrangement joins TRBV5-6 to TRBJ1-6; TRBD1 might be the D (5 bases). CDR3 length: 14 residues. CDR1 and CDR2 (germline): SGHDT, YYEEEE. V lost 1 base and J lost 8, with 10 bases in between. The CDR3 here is CASSLQGVYSPLHF. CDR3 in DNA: TGTGCCAGCAGCTTGCAAGGGGTTTATTCACCCCTCCACTTT.

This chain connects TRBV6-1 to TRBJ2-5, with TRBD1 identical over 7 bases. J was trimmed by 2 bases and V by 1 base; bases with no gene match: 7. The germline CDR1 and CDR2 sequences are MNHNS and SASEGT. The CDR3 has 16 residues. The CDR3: CASSEGQGWGQETQYF. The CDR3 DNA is TGTGCCAGCAGTGAAGGACAGGGTTGGGGACAAGAGACCCAGTACTTC.

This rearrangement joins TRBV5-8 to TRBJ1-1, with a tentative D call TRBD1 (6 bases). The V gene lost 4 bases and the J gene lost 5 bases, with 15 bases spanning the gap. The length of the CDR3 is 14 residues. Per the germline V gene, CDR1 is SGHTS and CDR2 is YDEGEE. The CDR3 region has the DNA TGTGCCAGCAGCCGGGGGGCGGGGAGGACTGAAGCTTTCTTT. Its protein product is CASSRGAGRTEAFF. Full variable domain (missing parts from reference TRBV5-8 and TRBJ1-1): EAGVTQSPTHLIKTRGQQATLRCSPISGHTSVYWYQQALGLGLQFLLWYDEGEERNRGNFPPRFSGRQFPNYSSELNVNALELEDSALYLCASSRGAGRTEAFFGQGTRLTVV.

CDR3 nucleotide sequence: TGTGCCACCAGTGATCCGGGACAGGGGAACACCGGGGAGCTGTTTTTT. Protein sequence: CATSDPGQGNTGELFF. The V gene is TRBV24-1, the J gene TRBJ2-2; 9 nucleotides line up with TRBD1. Germline V gene data show CDR1 as KGHDR and CDR2 as SFDVKD. Trimming at V came to 3 bases and at J to 1 base, leaving 2 bases not matched to a gene. The CDR3 covers 16 residues.

CDR3 loop: CASSRNAGPNYGYTF. The CDR3 DNA follows: TGTGCCAGTAGTAGAAATGCAGGCCCCAACTATGGCTACACCTTC. The rearrangement joins TRBV19 to TRBJ1-2; D not resolved. The CDR3 contains 15 residues. Germline V gene lookup returns CDR1 LNHDA and CDR2 SQIVND (reference sequence). V was shortened by 4 bases and J by 2 bases, with 14 bases between the two germline ends.

In DNA form, the CDR3 reads TGTGCCAGCAGCCCCGGACAGACCGTGTACACCTTC. Translated, it gives CASSPGQTVYTF. The V gene is TRBV7-2, the J gene TRBJ1-2; D may be TRBD1 (6 bases). The germline gives CDR1 SGHTA, CDR2 FQGNSA. With 5 bases removed from V and 11 bases from J, the gap between germline ends came to 15 bases. The CDR3 is 12 residues long.

CDR3 DNA: TGTGCCAGCAGGTCGCAGGGGGACACCTCACCCCTCCACTTT. It yields the protein CASRSQGDTSPLHF. The chain is built from TRBV6-5 and TRBJ1-6, with 7 bases identical to TRBD1. Germline V CDR1 and CDR2: MNHEY, SVGAGI. This CDR3 has 14 amino acids. V shed 6 bases, J shed 10 bases, and the junction held 9 bases outside the gene matches.

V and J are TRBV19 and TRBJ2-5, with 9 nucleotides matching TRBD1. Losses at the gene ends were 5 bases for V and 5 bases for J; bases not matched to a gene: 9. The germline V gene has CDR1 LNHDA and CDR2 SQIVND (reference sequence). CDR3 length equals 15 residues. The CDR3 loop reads CASSARDRVRETQYF. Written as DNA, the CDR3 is TGTGCCAGTAGTGCCCGGGACAGGGTGAGGGAGACCCAGTACTTC.

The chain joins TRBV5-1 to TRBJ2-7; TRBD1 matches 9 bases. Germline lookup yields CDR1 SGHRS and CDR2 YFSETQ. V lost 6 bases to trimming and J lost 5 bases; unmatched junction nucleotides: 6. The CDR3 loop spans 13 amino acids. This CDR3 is CASTLGQGDEQYF. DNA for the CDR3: TGCGCCAGCACCCTGGGACAGGGCGACGAGCAGTACTTC.

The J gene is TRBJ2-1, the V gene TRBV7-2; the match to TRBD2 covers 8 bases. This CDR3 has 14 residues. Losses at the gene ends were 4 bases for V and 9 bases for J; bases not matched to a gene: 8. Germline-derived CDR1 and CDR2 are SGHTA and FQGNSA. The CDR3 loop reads CASSSGLEGGEQFF. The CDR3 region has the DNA TGTGCCAGCAGCTCGGGACTAGAGGGGGGTGAGCAGTTCTTC.

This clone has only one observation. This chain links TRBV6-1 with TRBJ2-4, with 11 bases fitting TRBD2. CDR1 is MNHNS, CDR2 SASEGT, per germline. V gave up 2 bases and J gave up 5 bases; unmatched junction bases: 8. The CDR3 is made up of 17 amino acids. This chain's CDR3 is CASSEYASGRRENIQYF. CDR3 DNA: TGTGCCAGCAGTGAATACGCTAGCGGGAGGAGGGAAAACATTCAGTACTTC.

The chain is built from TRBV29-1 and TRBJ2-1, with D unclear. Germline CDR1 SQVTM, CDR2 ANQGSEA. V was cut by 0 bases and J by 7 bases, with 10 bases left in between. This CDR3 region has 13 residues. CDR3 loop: CSVEDRVGNEQFF. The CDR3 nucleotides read TGCAGCGTTGAAGATCGGGTAGGTAATGAGCAGTTCTTC.